The source of this TCR beta chain is a study of blood T cells in healthy people across ages. This clonotype occurred a few times. Its specificity is not known. Together with a sample-barcoded 5' primer, a J-beta primer mix was included in a second PCR lasting roughly 6 to 12 cycles. Each CDR3 protein is one row after TCRdb ran MiXCR on the 5' RACE reads. The table shows hundreds of thousands of distinct CDR3 sequences, with over 20% occurring only once. Study findings and constraints: A roughly linear fall in TCR beta diversity per million T cells was seen with increasing age.

CDR1 is KGHSH and CDR2 is LQKENI in the germline V gene. The CDR3 has 15 amino acids. The study drew donors from healthy Caucasian individuals in Russia aged roughly 6 to 90. Total RNA amounts of at least 5 micrograms were extracted per sample. The chain carries TRBV18 and TRBJ2-1; D gene ambiguous. The J call may be incorrect, as the DNA end agrees better with TRBJ2-7. The sequencing input was blood. The source of this sequence is a man aged 65 to 85 in good health. This chain's CDR3 is CASSQVTGATYEQYV. CDR3 sequence (DNA): TGTGCCAGCTCACAAGTGACGGGTGCGACCTACGAGCAGTACGTC.